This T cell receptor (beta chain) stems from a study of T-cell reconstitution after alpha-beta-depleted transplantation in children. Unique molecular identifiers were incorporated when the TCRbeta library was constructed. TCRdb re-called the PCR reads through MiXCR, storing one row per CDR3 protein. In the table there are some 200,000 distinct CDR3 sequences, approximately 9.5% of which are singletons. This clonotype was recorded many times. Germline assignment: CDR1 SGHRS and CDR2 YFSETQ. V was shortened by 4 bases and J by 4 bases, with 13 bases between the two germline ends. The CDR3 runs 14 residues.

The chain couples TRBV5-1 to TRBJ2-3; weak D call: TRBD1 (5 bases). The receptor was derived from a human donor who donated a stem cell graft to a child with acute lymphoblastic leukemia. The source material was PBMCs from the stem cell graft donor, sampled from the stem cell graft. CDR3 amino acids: CASSLQGPPDTQYF. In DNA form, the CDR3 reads TGCGCCAGCAGCCTCCAGGGCCCCCCAGATACGCAGTATTTT.